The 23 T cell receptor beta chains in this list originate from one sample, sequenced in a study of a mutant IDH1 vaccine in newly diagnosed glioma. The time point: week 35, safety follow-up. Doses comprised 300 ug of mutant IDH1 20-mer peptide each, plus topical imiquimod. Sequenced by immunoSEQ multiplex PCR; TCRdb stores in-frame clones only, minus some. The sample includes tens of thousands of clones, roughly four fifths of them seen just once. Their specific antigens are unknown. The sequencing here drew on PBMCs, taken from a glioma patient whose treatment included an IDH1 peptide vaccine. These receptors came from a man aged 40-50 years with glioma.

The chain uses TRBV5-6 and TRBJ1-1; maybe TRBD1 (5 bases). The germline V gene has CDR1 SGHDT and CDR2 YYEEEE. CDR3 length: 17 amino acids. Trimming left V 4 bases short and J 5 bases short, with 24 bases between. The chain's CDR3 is CASSREGISASVTEAFF. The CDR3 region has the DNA TGTGCCAGCAGCCGGGAGGGGATAAGCGCCTCGGTGACTGAAGCTTTCTTT.

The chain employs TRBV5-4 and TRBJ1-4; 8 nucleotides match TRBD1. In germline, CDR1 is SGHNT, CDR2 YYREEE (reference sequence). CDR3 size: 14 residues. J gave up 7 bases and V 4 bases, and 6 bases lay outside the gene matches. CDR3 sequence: CASSLGQGREKLFF. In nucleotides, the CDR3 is TGTGCCAGCAGCCTCGGACAGGGTCGTGAAAAACTGTTTTTT.

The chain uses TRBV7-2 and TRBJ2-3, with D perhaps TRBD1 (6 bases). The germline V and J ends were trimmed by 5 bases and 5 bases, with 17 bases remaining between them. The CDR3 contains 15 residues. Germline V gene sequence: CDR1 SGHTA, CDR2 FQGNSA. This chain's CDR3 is CASSRAPGAGDTQYF. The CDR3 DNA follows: TGTGCCAGCAGCCGAGCGCCAGGGGCAGGAGATACGCAGTATTTT.

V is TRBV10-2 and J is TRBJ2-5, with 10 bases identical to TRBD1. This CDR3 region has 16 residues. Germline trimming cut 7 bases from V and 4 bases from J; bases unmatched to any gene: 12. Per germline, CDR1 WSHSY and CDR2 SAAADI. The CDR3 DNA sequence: TGCGCCAGCATGCTCGCGGACAGGGGGTATGGAGAGACCCAGTACTTC. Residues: CASMLADRGYGETQYF.

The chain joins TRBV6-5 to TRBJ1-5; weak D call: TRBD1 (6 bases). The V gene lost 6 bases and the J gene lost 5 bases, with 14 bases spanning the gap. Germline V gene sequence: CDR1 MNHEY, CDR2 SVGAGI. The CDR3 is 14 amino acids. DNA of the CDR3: TGTGCCAGCAGCACTGGGACATACGATCAGCCCCAGCATTTT. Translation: CASSTGTYDQPQHF.

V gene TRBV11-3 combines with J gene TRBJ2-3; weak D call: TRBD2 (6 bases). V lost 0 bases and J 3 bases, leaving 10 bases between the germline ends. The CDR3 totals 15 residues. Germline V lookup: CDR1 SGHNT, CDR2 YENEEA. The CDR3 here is CASSLDGGSTDTQYF. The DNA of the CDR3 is TGTGCCAGCAGCTTAGATGGGGGGTCTACAGATACGCAGTATTTT. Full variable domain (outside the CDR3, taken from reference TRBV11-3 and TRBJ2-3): EAGVVQSPRYKIIEKKQPVAFWCNPISGHNTLYWYLQNLGQGPELLIRYENEEAVDDSQLPKDRFSAERLKGVDSTLKIQPAELGDSAVYLCASSLDGGSTDTQYFGPGTRLTVL.

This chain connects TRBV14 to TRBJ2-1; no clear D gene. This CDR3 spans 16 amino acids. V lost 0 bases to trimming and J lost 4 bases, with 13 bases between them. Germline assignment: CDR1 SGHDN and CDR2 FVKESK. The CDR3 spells CASSQEWLSSYNEQFF. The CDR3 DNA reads TGTGCCAGCAGCCAAGAATGGCTATCCTCATACAATGAGCAGTTCTTC.

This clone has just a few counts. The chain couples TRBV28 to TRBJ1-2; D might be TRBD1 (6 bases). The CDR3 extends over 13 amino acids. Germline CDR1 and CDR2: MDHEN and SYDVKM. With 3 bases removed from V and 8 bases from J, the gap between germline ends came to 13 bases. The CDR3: CASSFGGAVGYTF. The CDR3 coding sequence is TGTGCCAGCAGTTTCGGGGGCGCGGTCGGCTACACCTTC.

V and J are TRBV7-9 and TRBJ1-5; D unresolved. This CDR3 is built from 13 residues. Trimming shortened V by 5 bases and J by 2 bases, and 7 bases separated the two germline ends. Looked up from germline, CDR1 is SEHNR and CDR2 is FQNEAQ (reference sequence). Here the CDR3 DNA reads TGTGCCAGCAGCACTGAAGGCAATCAGCCCCAGCATTTT. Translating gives CASSTEGNQPQHF.

CDR3 DNA: TGTGCCAGCAGCTTACTGACAGGGGGCAGTAGGGGTGGCTACACCTTC. Protein product: CASSLLTGGSRGGYTF. J is TRBJ1-2 and V is TRBV11-2; TRBD1 matches at 10 bases. The germline CDR1 and CDR2 sequences are SGHAT and FQNNGV. The CDR3 runs to 16 residues. V gave up 2 bases and J gave up 7 bases; unmatched junction bases: 10.

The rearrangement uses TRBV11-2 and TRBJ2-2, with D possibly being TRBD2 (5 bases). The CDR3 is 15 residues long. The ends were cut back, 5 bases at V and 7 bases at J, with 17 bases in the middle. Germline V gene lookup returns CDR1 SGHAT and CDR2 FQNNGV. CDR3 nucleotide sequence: TGTGCCAGCAGCCCCTCTAGTGTTGGAGGCGGGGAGCTGTTTTTT. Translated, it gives CASSPSSVGGGELFF.

In nucleotides, the CDR3 is TGTGCCAGCAGCCAAGAAAGGACAGGGGGCAAGGACTGGGGAAAACTGTTTTTT. Translating gives CASSQERTGGKDWGKLFF. V usage is TRBV14 and J usage is TRBJ1-4, with 11 bases lining up with TRBD1. The V gene's germline CDR1 is SGHDN and CDR2 FVKESK. The CDR3 has 18 residues. Trimming took 0 bases from V and 10 from J; bases not matched to a gene: 13. The entire variable domain, with the rest obtained from reference TRBV14 and TRBJ1-4, is as follows: EAGVTQFPSHSVIEKGQTVTLRCDPISGHDNLYWYRRVMGKEIKFLLHFVKESKQDESGMPNNRFLAERTGGTYSTLKVQPAELEDSGVYFCASSQERTGGKDWGKLFFGSGTQLSVL.

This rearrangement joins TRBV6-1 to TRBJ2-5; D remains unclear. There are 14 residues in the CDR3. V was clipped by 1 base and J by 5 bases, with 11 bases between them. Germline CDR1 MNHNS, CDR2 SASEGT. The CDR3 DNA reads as TGTGCCAGCAGTGAAGGGGCTAGTTACGAGACCCAGTACTTC. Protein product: CASSEGASYETQYF.

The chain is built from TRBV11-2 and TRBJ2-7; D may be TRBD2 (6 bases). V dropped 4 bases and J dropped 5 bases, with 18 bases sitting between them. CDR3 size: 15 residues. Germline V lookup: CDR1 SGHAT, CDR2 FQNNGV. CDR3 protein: CASSSDWTNLDEQYF. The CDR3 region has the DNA TGTGCCAGCAGCTCCGACTGGACTAACTTAGACGAGCAGTACTTC.

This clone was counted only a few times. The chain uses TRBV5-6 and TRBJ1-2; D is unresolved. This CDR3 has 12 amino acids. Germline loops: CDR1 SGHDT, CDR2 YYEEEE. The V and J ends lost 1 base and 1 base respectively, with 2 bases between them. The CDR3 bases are TGTGCCAGCAGCTTGTTTAACTATGGCTACACCTTC. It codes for CASSLFNYGYTF.

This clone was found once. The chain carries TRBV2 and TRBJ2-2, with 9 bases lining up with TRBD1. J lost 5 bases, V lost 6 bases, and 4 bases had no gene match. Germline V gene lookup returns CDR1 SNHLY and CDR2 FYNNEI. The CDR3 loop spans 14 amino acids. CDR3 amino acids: CASRRQGGTGELFF. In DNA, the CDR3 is TGTGCCAGCAGGCGACAGGGGGGGACCGGGGAGCTGTTTTTT.

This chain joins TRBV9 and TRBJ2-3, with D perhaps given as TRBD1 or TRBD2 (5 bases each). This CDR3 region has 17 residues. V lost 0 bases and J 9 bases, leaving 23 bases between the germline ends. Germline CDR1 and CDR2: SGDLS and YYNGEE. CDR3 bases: TGTGCCAGCAGCGTAGGGGAGAGGGTAGGTCAACAGGCGACGCAGTATTTT. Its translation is CASSVGERVGQQATQYF. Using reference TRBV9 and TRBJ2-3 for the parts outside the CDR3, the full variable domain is DSGVTQTPKHLITATGQRVTLRCSPRSGDLSVYWYQQSLDQGLQFLIQYYNGEERAKGNILERFSAQQFPDLHSELNLSSLELGDSALYFCASSVGERVGQQATQYFGPGTRLTVL.

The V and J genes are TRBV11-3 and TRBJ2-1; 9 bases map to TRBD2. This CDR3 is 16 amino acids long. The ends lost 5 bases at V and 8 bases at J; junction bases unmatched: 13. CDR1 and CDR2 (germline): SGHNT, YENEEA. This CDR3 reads CASSPLPSGAWDEQFF. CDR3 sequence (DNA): TGTGCCAGCAGCCCCCTCCCTAGCGGGGCTTGGGATGAGCAGTTCTTC.

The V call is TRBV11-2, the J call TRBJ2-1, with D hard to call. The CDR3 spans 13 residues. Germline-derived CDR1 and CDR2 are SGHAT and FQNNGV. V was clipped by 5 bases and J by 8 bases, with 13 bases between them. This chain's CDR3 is CASSLTVGHEQFF. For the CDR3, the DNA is TGTGCCAGCAGCCTCACCGTGGGTCATGAGCAGTTCTTC.

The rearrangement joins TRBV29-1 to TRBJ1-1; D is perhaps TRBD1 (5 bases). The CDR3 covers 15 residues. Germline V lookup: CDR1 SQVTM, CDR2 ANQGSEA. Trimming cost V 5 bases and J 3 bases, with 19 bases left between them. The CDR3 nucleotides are TGCAGCGTTAATGATGCCAGATTGGGGGACACTGAAGCTTTCTTT. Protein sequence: CSVNDARLGDTEAFF.

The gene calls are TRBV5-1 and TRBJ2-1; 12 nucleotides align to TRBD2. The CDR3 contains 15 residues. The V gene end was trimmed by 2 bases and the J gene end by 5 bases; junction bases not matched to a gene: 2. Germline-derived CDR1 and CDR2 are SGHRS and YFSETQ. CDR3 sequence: CASSFGLAGNNEQFF. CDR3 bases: TGCGCCAGCAGCTTTGGACTAGCGGGGAACAATGAGCAGTTCTTC.

CDR3 residues: CASSELSGLAKNIQYF. CDR3 DNA: TGCGCCAGCAGTGAGTTGAGCGGACTAGCCAAAAACATTCAGTACTTC. The genes are TRBV10-1 and TRBJ2-4; TRBD2 might be the D (5 bases). Per germline, CDR1 WNHNN and CDR2 SYGVQD (reference sequence). V dropped 1 base and J dropped 0 bases, with 10 bases sitting between them. The CDR3 contains 16 residues.

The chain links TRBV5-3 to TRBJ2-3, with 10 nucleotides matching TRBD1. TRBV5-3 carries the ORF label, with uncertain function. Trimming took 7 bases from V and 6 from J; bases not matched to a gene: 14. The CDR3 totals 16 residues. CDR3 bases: TGTGCCAGATATTTCAACCGGGACAGGGGACCCGATACGCAGTATTTT. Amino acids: CARYFNRDRGPDTQYF.